A selection of T cell receptor beta chains follows, all from one sample in a study of cytomegalovirus exposure and HLA in healthy donors. Produced via immunoSEQ multiplex PCR; TCRdb's table is partial and in-frame only. The listing records tens of thousands of clones. Sequenced material: PBMCs. The receptors shown here come from a man between 60 and 75 years old in good health and CMV-seropositive. Each CDR3 is given with its conserved first and last residue. A D gene is named only where the DNA matches it firmly.

J gene: TRBJ1-5; V gene: TRBV6-4; D gene: NA; CDR3 DNA: TGTGCCAGCAGTGACTCGAAGGCAGGGCTGCCTAGCAATCAGCCCCAGCATTTT; CDR3 protein: CASSDSKAGLPSNQPQHF
J gene: TRBJ2-7; V gene: TRBV5-1; D gene: TRBD2; CDR3 DNA: TGCGCCAGCAGCATAACCAGCGGGAGGGGGCTCGAGCAGTACTTC; CDR3 protein: CASSITSGRGLEQYF
J gene: TRBJ2-5; V gene: TRBV30; D gene: TRBD2; CDR3 DNA: TGTGCCTGGAGTGTACCTGGAAGCGGGGCTTCTCAGTACTTC; CDR3 protein: CAWSVPGSGASQYF
J gene: TRBJ2-5; V gene: TRBV29-1; D gene: TRBD1; CDR3 DNA: TGCAGCGTTCGAGGGGGCAAGGGGGAGACCCAGTACTTC; CDR3 protein: CSVRGGKGETQYF
J gene: TRBJ2-7; V gene: TRBV5-1; D gene: TRBD1; CDR3 DNA: TGCGCCAGCTGCCCGACAGGGGGAAACCACGAGCAGTACTTC; CDR3 protein: CASCPTGGNHEQYF
J gene: TRBJ2-7; V gene: TRBV6-6; D gene: TRBD1; CDR3 DNA: TGTGCCAGCAGCCCGGGACAGGTCTCCTACGAGCAGTACTTC; CDR3 protein: CASSPGQVSYEQYF
J gene: TRBJ2-1; V gene: TRBV29-1; D gene: TRBD2; CDR3 DNA: TGCAGCGTTGGAGCTAGCGGGAGACGCGACAATGAGCAGTTCTTC; CDR3 protein: CSVGASGRRDNEQFF
J gene: TRBJ2-7; V gene: TRBV7-7; D gene: TRBD1; CDR3 DNA: TGTGCCAGCAGCATCGACAGGGGTGGCGAGCAGTACTTC; CDR3 protein: CASSIDRGGEQYF
J gene: TRBJ1-5; V gene: TRBV7-2; D gene: NA; CDR3 DNA: TGTGCCAGCAGCTCCCTCCCAGGCAATCAGCCCCAGCATTTT; CDR3 protein: CASSSLPGNQPQHF
J gene: TRBJ1-1; V gene: TRBV5-1; D gene: NA; CDR3 DNA: TGCGCCAGCAGCTTCACAGGGCCCACTGAAGCTTTCTTT; CDR3 protein: CASSFTGPTEAFF
J gene: TRBJ2-1; V gene: TRBV18; D gene: NA; CDR3 DNA: TGTGCCAGCTCACCGGCTAGCTCCTACAATGAGCAGTTCTTC; CDR3 protein: CASSPASSYNEQFF
J gene: TRBJ1-1; V gene: TRBV10-1; D gene: NA; CDR3 DNA: TGCGCCAGCAGTGAGTCAGCAGGGGTGTTGAACACTGAAGCTTTCTTT; CDR3 protein: CASSESAGVLNTEAFF
J gene: TRBJ2-3; V gene: TRBV2; D gene: NA; CDR3 DNA: TGTGCCAGCGATCGGTCCGCCGATACGCAGTATTTT; CDR3 protein: CASDRSADTQYF
J gene: TRBJ2-3; V gene: TRBV19; D gene: TRBD1; CDR3 DNA: TGTGCCAGTAGGCCTCAGGGGGATGCAGATACGCAGTATTTT; CDR3 protein: CASRPQGDADTQYF
J gene: TRBJ1-5; V gene: TRBV15; D gene: NA; CDR3 DNA: TGTGCCACCAGCAGTGATTACCGGGCCGGGGAAAGAGCCCAGCATTTT; CDR3 protein: CATSSDYRAGERAQHF
J gene: TRBJ2-7; V gene: TRBV5-1; D gene: NA; CDR3 DNA: TGCGCCAGCAGCTTGTCACAAGAGCAGTACTTC; CDR3 protein: CASSLSQEQYF
J gene: TRBJ2-1; V gene: TRBV29-1; D gene: TRBD2; CDR3 DNA: TGCAGCGTTGAACTCGGGACTAGCGGGACCAATGAGCAGTTCTTC; CDR3 protein: CSVELGTSGTNEQFF
J gene: TRBJ2-7; V gene: TRBV6-6; D gene: TRBD2; CDR3 DNA: TGTGCCAGCACGGGACGGGAGGACTCCTACGAGCAGTACTTC; CDR3 protein: CASTGREDSYEQYF
J gene: TRBJ1-2; V gene: TRBV5-1; D gene: TRBD1; CDR3 DNA: TGCGCCAGCAGCTTGGACAGGGGGCCCCCTTCAAGCTACACCTTC; CDR3 protein: CASSLDRGPPSSYTF
J gene: TRBJ1-1; V gene: TRBV9; D gene: TRBD1; CDR3 DNA: TGTGCCAGCAGCGCCCGGGACAGGAACACTGAAGCTTTCTTT; CDR3 protein: CASSARDRNTEAFF
J gene: TRBJ2-2; V gene: TRBV7-8; D gene: NA; CDR3 DNA: TGTGCCAGCAGCTTATTCCAGGCCCGGGAGCTGTTTTTT; CDR3 protein: CASSLFQARELFF
J gene: TRBJ2-7; V gene: TRBV10-2; D gene: NA; CDR3 DNA: TGCGCCAGCAGTGAGTATCGAGGGAGCTACGAGCAGTACTTC; CDR3 protein: CASSEYRGSYEQYF
J gene: TRBJ1-2; V gene: TRBV9; D gene: NA; CDR3 DNA: TGTGCCAGCAGCGTAGGGGGAATGGACAGCGCCAACTATGGCTACACCTTC; CDR3 protein: CASSVGGMDSANYGYTF
J gene: TRBJ2-4; V gene: TRBV5-1; D gene: NA; CDR3 DNA: TGCGCCAGCAGCTTGTATCAGGGCATTCAGTACTTC; CDR3 protein: CASSLYQGIQYF
J gene: TRBJ1-1; V gene: TRBV19; D gene: TRBD1; CDR3 DNA: TGTGCCAGCAGGGAGAGACAGGGGAGAGCACCTTTTGAAGCTTTCTTT; CDR3 protein: CASRERQGRAPFEAFF
J gene: TRBJ2-2; V gene: TRBV19; D gene: TRBD2; CDR3 DNA: TGTGCCACCCTACATTGGACTAGCGGGAGGGCCAACACCGGGGAGCTGTTTTTT; CDR3 protein: CATLHWTSGRANTGELFF
J gene: TRBJ2-2; V gene: TRBV6-1; D gene: TRBD1; CDR3 DNA: TGTGCCGTACAGGGGCGCGACACCGGGGAGCTGTTTTTT; CDR3 protein: CAVQGRDTGELFF
J gene: TRBJ2-7; V gene: TRBV5-1; D gene: TRBD2; CDR3 DNA: TGCGCCAGCAGCATTCAGCGGGAGCGGTACGAGCAGTACTTC; CDR3 protein: CASSIQRERYEQYF
J gene: TRBJ2-1; V gene: TRBV18; D gene: NA; CDR3 DNA: TGTGCCAGCTCACCTCGAGCGACCACTACAGCGGCGAATGAGCAGTTCTTC; CDR3 protein: CASSPRATTTAANEQFF
J gene: TRBJ2-7; V gene: TRBV29-1; D gene: TRBD2; CDR3 DNA: TGCAGCGTTGAGGCTAGCGGGGTAAGCGAGCAGTACTTC; CDR3 protein: CSVEASGVSEQYF
J gene: TRBJ1-1; V gene: TRBV29-1; D gene: TRBD1; CDR3 DNA: TGCAGCGTTCCCGGGACAGAGGTGAACACTGAAGCTTTCTTT; CDR3 protein: CSVPGTEVNTEAFF
J gene: TRBJ2-7; V gene: TRBV6-6; D gene: TRBD1; CDR3 DNA: TGTGCCAGCGAAACCGGGACAGGGTTTAACGAGCAGTACTTC; CDR3 protein: CASETGTGFNEQYF
J gene: TRBJ1-4; V gene: TRBV5-4; D gene: NA; CDR3 DNA: TGTGCCAGCAGCTCCGGGGGGGACCGGGGAAAACTGTTTTTT; CDR3 protein: CASSSGGDRGKLFF
J gene: TRBJ2-7; V gene: TRBV7-8; D gene: TRBD2; CDR3 DNA: TGTGCCAGCGGCCCCCCGGGTACTAGCGGGGTATACGAGCAGTACTTC; CDR3 protein: CASGPPGTSGVYEQYF
J gene: TRBJ2-7; V gene: TRBV29-1; D gene: TRBD1; CDR3 DNA: TGCAGCGTTGAAGATCGCAGGACAGGCGTCGAGCAGTACTTC; CDR3 protein: CSVEDRRTGVEQYF
J gene: TRBJ1-1; V gene: TRBV7-9; D gene: TRBD1; CDR3 DNA: TGTGCCAGCAGCCAAGACAGGGCGGACACTGAAGCTTTCTTT; CDR3 protein: CASSQDRADTEAFF
J gene: TRBJ2-1; V gene: TRBV5-1; D gene: NA; CDR3 DNA: TGCGCCAGCAGCTTGATTCTTGGATACGGAGACAATGAGCAGTTCTTC; CDR3 protein: CASSLILGYGDNEQFF
J gene: TRBJ2-3; V gene: TRBV6-6; D gene: TRBD2; CDR3 DNA: TGTGCCAGCAGTTACGGGGCGGGACTAGAAGATACGCAGTATTTT; CDR3 protein: CASSYGAGLEDTQYF
J gene: TRBJ2-6; V gene: TRBV5-4; D gene: NA; CDR3 DNA: TGTGCCAGCAGCCCCCGTGGCAGGGAGGCTGGGGCCAACGTCCTGACTTTC; CDR3 protein: CASSPRGREAGANVLTF
J gene: TRBJ1-1; V gene: TRBV4-1; D gene: NA; CDR3 DNA: TGCGCCAGCAGCCCTGCCGGGATGAGGAACACTGAAGCTTTCTTT; CDR3 protein: CASSPAGMRNTEAFF
J gene: TRBJ1-1; V gene: TRBV7-9; D gene: TRBD1; CDR3 DNA: TGTGCCAGCAGACCGTCGACCGGGACAGCCCTGAACACTGAAGCTTTCTTT; CDR3 protein: CASRPSTGTALNTEAFF
J gene: TRBJ1-1; V gene: TRBV7-9; D gene: NA; CDR3 DNA: TGTGCCAGCAGACGGCAGGGTACTGAAGCTTTCTTT; CDR3 protein: CASRRQGTEAFF
J gene: TRBJ2-5; V gene: TRBV5-6; D gene: TRBD2; CDR3 DNA: TGTGCCAGCAGCTTGACTAGCGGGAGTGAGACCCAGTACTTC; CDR3 protein: CASSLTSGSETQYF
J gene: TRBJ2-7; V gene: TRBV5-1; D gene: NA; CDR3 DNA: TGCGCCAGCAGCTTGGTAGGGAGTTCCTACGAGCAGTACTTC; CDR3 protein: CASSLVGSSYEQYF
J gene: TRBJ2-7; V gene: TRBV7-9; D gene: NA; CDR3 DNA: TGTGCCAGCAACAAAGATAAGGACAGCAAGTACTACGAGCAGTACTTC; CDR3 protein: CASNKDKDSKYYEQYF
J gene: TRBJ2-1; V gene: TRBV18; D gene: NA; CDR3 DNA: TGTGCCAGCTCATCAACTCATTCTGGGGTGGCGTACGAGGGCAATGAGCAGTTCTTC; CDR3 protein: CASSSTHSGVAYEGNEQFF
J gene: TRBJ2-7; V gene: TRBV10-3; D gene: NA; CDR3 DNA: TGTGCCATCAGTGACAGGGCAGATGAGCAGTACTTC; CDR3 protein: CAISDRADEQYF
J gene: TRBJ1-5; V gene: TRBV19; D gene: NA; CDR3 DNA: TGTGCCAGTAGTATTGGAGTATACGGCAATCAGCCCCAGCATTTT; CDR3 protein: CASSIGVYGNQPQHF
J gene: TRBJ2-1; V gene: TRBV5-4; D gene: NA; CDR3 DNA: TGTGCCAGCAGCCGAGGGCAGGCCAGGAGCAATGAGCAGTTCTTC; CDR3 protein: CASSRGQARSNEQFF
J gene: TRBJ1-2; V gene: TRBV6-1; D gene: NA; CDR3 DNA: TGTGCCAGCAGGAAAGAGACTAACTATGGCTACACCTTC; CDR3 protein: CASRKETNYGYTF
J gene: TRBJ1-5; V gene: TRBV10-2; D gene: NA; CDR3 DNA: TGCGCCAGCAGCCCAGGGTATAGCAATCAGCCCCAGCATTTT; CDR3 protein: CASSPGYSNQPQHF
J gene: TRBJ2-7; V gene: TRBV30; D gene: NA; CDR3 DNA: TGTGCCTGGACCGAGGGAACTTTTCTCGCCTCAGAGCAGTACTTC; CDR3 protein: CAWTEGTFLASEQYF
J gene: TRBJ1-1; V gene: TRBV4-2; D gene: NA; CDR3 DNA: TGTGCCAGCAGCCCCAACAAGGGGGGGACTGAAGCTTTCTTT; CDR3 protein: CASSPNKGGTEAFF
J gene: TRBJ2-3; V gene: TRBV18; D gene: NA; CDR3 DNA: TGTGCCAGCTCATCCTATCAGGGAGGAAGCACAGATACGCAGTATTTT; CDR3 protein: CASSSYQGGSTDTQYF
J gene: TRBJ2-1; V gene: TRBV29-1; D gene: NA; CDR3 DNA: TGCAGCGTTCTTCGAGACTTCGACTACAATGAGCAGTTCTTC; CDR3 protein: CSVLRDFDYNEQFF
J gene: TRBJ2-4; V gene: TRBV18; D gene: TRBD1; CDR3 DNA: TGTGCCAGCTCACCATCACAGGGGGCGCCGGGCATTCAGTACTTC; CDR3 protein: CASSPSQGAPGIQYF
J gene: TRBJ2-3; V gene: TRBV5-1; D gene: TRBD2; CDR3 DNA: TGCGCCAGCAGCTTCTTCCTAGCGGGAATGACAGATACGCAGTATTTT; CDR3 protein: CASSFFLAGMTDTQYF